The sequence of this T cell receptor (beta chain) was determined in a study of identical twins. Trimming removed 5 bases at V and 1 base at J, with 11 bases between. Germline CDR1 and CDR2: MDHEN and SYDVKM. The CDR3 totals 14 residues. Study-wide points: Reduced insertions were recorded for abundant cord blood beta clonotypes, with no such pattern in memory repertoires. A cross-sectional statistical analysis, not follow-up of the same donors, supported the conclusions.

With regard to this clonotype: Its antigen remains unknown.

TCRdb re-derived calls from the 5' RACE reads in MiXCR, one entry per CDR3 protein. The sample consists of 240,000 or so distinct CDR3 sequences, about 10% of them appearing once. The sample was memory T cells sorted from blood. The receptor was isolated from a man in his fifties in good health. The rearrangement links TRBV28 to TRBJ1-1, with D tentatively TRBD1 (5 bases). In DNA, the CDR3 is TGTGCCAGCAGTGGGGGACGGCAGAACACTGAAGCTTTCTTT. Its translation is CASSGGRQNTEAFF.